This T cell receptor beta chain came from a study of molecular identifiers for immune sequencing clone quantification. Looking at the study overall: For replicates, RNA isolated from roughly 20,000 or 100,000 naive CD8 cells was divided into five portions, of which four were sequenced. Study-wide points: Clones that exceeded 20 RNA copies held over 99% of effector molecules, yet under 1% in naive cells.

Naive CD8 T cells were picked out by sorting for CD8+CD4-CCR7+CD45RA+. This clonotype was found many times. Its target is unknown. Libraries of bulk TCR were made by previously described methods (with listed TCR primers). TCRdb re-called the PCR reads through MiXCR, storing one row per CDR3 protein. The sample shows 250,000 to 350,000 distinct CDR3 sequences, 20% to 25% of them seen only once. Germline V CDR1 and CDR2: SGHTS, YDEGEE. Unmatched junction bases numbered 5, after V lost 5 bases and J lost 0 bases. The CDR3 extends over 15 amino acids. This chain links TRBV5-8 with TRBJ1-5, with 7 bases that match TRBD1. What was sequenced was naive CD8+ T cells from blood, with Jurkat cell RNA spiked in. Subset given: FACS-sorted CD8+CD4-CCR7+CD45RA+ naive T cells. The receptor was isolated from a human donor in good health. Some libraries in this study had Jurkat cell RNA spiked in. CDR3 region: CASSPGQVSNQPQHF. The CDR3 coding sequence is TGTGCCAGCAGTCCCGGACAGGTTAGCAATCAGCCCCAGCATTTT.